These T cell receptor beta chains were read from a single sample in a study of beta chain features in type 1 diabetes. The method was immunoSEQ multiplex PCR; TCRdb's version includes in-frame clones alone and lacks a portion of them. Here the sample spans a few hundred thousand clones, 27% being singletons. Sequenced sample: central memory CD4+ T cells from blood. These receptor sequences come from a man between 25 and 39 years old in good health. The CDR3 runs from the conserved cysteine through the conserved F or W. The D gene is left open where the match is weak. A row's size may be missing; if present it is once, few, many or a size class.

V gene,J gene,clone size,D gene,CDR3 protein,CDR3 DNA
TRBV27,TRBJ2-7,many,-,CASSRFMSSGYEQYF,TGTGCCAGCAGCCGTTTCATGAGTTCGGGCTACGAGCAGTACTTC
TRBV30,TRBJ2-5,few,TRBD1,CAWSNRDRGKETQYF,TGTGCCTGGAGCAACCGGGACAGGGGCAAAGAGACCCAGTACTTC
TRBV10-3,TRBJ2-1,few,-,CAIAGTSQGEQFF,TGTGCCATCGCCGGGACTTCCCAGGGCGAGCAGTTCTTC
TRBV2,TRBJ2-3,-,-,CASSERDSRTDTQYF,TGTGCCAGCAGTGAAAGGGACTCCCGCACAGATACGCAGTATTTT
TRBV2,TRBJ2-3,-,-,CASSDSRADTQYF,TGTGCCAGCAGTGATAGCCGGGCAGATACGCAGTATTTT
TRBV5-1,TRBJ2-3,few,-,CASSSLDTQYF,TGCGCCAGCAGCTCCCTAGATACGCAGTATTTT
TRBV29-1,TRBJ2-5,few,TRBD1,CSVEEAGGRQETQYF,TGCAGCGTTGAAGAGGCAGGGGGAAGGCAAGAGACCCAGTACTTC
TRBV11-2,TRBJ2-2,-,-,CASSFQTGELFF,TGTGCCAGCAGCTTCCAGACCGGGGAGCTGTTTTTT
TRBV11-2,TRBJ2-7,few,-,CASSLSPNFDEQYF,TGTGCCAGCAGCTTGAGCCCAAACTTCGACGAGCAGTACTTC
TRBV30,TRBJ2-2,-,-,CAWRFGDRSYTGELFF,TGTGCCTGGAGATTTGGAGACAGGTCTTACACCGGGGAGCTGTTTTTT
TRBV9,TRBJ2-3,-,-,CASSRTGTYTDTQYF,TGTGCCAGCAGCCGTACTGGGACCTACACAGATACGCAGTATTTT
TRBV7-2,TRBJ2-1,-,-,CASSLRAGKSYNEQFF,TGTGCCAGCAGCTTAAGGGCGGGAAAGTCCTACAATGAGCAGTTCTTC
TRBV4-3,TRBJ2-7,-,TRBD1,CASSQELGDSLSF,TGCGCCAGCAGCCAAGAGCTGGGGGACAGCCTCTCCTTC
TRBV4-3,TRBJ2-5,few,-,CASSQGQGRETQYF,TGCGCCAGCAGCCAAGGGCAGGGGCGAGAGACCCAGTACTTC
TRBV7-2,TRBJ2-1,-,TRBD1,CASRLTGTGPGEQFF,TGTGCCAGCAGATTGACCGGGACAGGTCCCGGTGAGCAGTTCTTC
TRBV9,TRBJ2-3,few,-,CASSPAGGNTQYF,TGTGCCAGCAGCCCCGCCGGGGGAAATACGCAGTATTTT